This T cell receptor (beta chain) stems from a study of OX40 agonist ivuxolimab in advanced cancers. Study context: The study enrolled dose-escalation patients with hepatocellular carcinoma, melanoma, renal cell or head and neck cancer. Partial responses were achieved by three patients, of whom one had hepatocellular carcinoma and two had cutaneous melanoma.

The table came from immunoSEQ multiplex PCR; TCRdb's copy has only in-frame clones and leaves some out. The sample has more than 100,000 clones, about 92% seen once. Broader study findings: At doses 0.1 to 3.0 mg/kg, CD4+ and CD8+ clones expanded.

This clone was observed a few times. Its antigen remains unknown. This CDR3 has 12 amino acids. V lost 4 bases and J lost 8, with 9 bases in between. Looked up from germline, CDR1 is LGHNT and CDR2 is FRNRAP. The chain joins TRBV12-5 to TRBJ2-1; D uncertain. The TCR originated in an adult with an advanced solid tumor such as melanoma, head and neck, liver or kidney cancer. The sequenced sample was CD4+ or CD8+ T cells sorted from blood, obtained in a trial of the OX40 agonist ivuxolimab. CDR3 coding DNA: TGTGCTAGTGGTTCACTTTCCGATGAGCAGTTCTTC. It specifies CASGSLSDEQFF.